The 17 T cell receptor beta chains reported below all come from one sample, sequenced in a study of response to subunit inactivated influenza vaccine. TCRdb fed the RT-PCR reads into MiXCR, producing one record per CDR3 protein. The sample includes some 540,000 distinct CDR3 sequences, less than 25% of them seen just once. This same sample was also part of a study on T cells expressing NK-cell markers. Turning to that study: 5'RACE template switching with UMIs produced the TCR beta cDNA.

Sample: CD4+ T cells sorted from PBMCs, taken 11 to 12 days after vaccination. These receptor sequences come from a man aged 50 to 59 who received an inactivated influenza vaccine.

CDR3 sequence: CSASRTGIGREQYF. The CDR3 DNA is TGCAGTGCTTCTCGGACAGGGATCGGGCGTGAGCAGTACTTC. This chain uses TRBV20-1 with TRBJ2-7, with TRBD1 matching over 8 bases. The germline gives CDR1 DFQATT, CDR2 SNEGSKA (reference sequence). The CDR3 covers 14 residues. The V segment lost 5 bases and the J segment 7 bases; nucleotides outside the gene matches: 13.

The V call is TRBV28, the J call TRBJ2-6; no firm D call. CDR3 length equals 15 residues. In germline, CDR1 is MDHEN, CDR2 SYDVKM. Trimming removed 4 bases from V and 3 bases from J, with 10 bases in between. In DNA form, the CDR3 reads TGTGCCAGCAGTTCGTCTGGGCTTGGGGCCAACGTCCTGACTTTC. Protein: CASSSSGLGANVLTF.

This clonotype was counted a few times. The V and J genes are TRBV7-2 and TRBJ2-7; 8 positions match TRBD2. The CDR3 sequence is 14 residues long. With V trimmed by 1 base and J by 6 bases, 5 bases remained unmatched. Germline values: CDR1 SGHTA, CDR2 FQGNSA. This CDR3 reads CASSLVGGASEQYF. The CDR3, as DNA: TGTGCCAGCAGCTTAGTCGGGGGGGCCTCCGAGCAGTACTTC.

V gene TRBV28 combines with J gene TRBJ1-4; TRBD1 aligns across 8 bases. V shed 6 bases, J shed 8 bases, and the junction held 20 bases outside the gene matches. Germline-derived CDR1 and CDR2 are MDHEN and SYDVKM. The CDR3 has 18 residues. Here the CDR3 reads CASRKPTSSTGVYEKLFF. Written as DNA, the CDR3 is TGTGCCAGCAGGAAACCGACATCTTCGACAGGGGTTTACGAAAAACTGTTTTTT.

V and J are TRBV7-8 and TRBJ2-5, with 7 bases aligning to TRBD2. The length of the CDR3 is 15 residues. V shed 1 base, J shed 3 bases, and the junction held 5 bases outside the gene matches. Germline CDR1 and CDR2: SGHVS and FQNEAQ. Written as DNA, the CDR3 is TGTGCCAGCAGCTTAGGGGGGGGGTCCGAAGAGACCCAGTACTTC. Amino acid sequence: CASSLGGGSEETQYF.

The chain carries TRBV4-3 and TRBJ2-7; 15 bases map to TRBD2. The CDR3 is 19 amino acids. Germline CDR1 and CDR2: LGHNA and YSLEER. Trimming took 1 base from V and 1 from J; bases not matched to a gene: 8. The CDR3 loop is CASSQAPGLAGGFSYEQYF. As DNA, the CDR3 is TGCGCCAGCAGCCAAGCCCCGGGACTAGCGGGGGGTTTTTCCTACGAGCAGTACTTC.

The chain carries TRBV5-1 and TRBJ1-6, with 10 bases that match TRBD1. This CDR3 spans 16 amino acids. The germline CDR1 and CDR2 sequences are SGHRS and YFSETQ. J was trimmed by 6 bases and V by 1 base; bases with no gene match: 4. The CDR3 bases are TGCGCCAGCAGCTTGCAGACAGGGGGCTTTAATTCACCCCTCCACTTT. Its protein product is CASSLQTGGFNSPLHF.

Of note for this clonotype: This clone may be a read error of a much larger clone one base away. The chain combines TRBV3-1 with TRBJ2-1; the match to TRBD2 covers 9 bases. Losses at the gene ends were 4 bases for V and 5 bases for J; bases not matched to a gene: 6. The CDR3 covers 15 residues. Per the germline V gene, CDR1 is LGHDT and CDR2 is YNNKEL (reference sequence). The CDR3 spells CASSPRLAVNNEQFF. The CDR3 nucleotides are TGTGCCAGCAGCCCCCGACTAGCGGTCAACAATGAGCAGTTCTTC.

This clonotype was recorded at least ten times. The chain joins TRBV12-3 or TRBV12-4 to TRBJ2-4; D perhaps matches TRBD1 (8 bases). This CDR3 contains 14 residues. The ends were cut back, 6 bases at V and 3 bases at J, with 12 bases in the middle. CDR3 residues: CASRDREGKNIQYF. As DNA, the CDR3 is TGTGCCAGCAGGGACAGGGAGGGCAAAAACATTCAGTACTTC.

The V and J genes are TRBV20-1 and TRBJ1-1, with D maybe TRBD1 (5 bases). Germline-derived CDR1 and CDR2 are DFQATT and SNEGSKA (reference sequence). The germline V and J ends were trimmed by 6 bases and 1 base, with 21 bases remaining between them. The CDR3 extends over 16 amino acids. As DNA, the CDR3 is TGCAGTGCGAAGGGATTGCGGGGGAACCAGAACACTGAAGCTTTCTTT. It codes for CSAKGLRGNQNTEAFF.

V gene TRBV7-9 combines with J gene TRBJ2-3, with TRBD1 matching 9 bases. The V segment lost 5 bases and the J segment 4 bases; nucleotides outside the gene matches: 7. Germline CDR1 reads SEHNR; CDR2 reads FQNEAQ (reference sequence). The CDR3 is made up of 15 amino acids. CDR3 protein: CASSTRQGGADTQYF. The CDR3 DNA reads TGTGCCAGCAGCACCCGACAGGGGGGCGCAGATACGCAGTATTTT.

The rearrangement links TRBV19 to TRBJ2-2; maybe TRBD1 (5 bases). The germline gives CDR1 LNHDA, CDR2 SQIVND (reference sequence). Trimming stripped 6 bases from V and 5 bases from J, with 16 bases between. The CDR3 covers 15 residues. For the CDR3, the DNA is TGTGCCAGTAGCACTTGGCAGGGTGGAACCGGGGAGCTGTTTTTT. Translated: CASSTWQGGTGELFF.

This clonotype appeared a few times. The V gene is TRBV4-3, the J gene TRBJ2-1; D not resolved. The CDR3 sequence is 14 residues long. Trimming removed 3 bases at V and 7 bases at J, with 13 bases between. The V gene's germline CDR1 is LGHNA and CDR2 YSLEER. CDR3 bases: TGCGCCAGCAGCCAGGCCCCGTTCATGAATGAGCAGTTCTTC. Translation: CASSQAPFMNEQFF.

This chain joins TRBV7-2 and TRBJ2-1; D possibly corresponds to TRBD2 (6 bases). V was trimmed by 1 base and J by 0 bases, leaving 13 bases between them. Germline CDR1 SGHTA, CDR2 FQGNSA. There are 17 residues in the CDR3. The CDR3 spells CASSLVGSGVSYNEQFF. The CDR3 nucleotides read TGTGCCAGCAGCTTAGTAGGTAGCGGTGTCTCCTACAATGAGCAGTTCTTC. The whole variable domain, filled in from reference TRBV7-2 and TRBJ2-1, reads GAGVSQSPSNKVTEKGKDVELRCDPISGHTALYWYRQSLGQGLEFLIYFQGNSAPDKSGLPSDRFSAERTGGSVSTLTIQRTQQEDSAVYLCASSLVGSGVSYNEQFFGPGTRLTVL.

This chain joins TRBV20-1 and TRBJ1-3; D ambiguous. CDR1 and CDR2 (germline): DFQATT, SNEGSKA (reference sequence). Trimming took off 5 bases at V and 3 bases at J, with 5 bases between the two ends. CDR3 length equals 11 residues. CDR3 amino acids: CSAYNGNTIYF. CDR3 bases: TGCAGTGCTTACAATGGAAACACCATATATTTT.

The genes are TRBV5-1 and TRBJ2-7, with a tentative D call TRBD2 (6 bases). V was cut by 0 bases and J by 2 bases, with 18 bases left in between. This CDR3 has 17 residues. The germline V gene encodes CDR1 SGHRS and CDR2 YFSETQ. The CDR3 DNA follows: TGCGCCAGCAGCTTGGGACCGGCTAGGGACTTCACCTACGAGCAGTACTTC. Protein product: CASSLGPARDFTYEQYF. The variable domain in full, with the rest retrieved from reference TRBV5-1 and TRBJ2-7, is KAGVTQTPRYLIKTRGQQVTLSCSPISGHRSVSWYQQTPGQGLQFLFEYFSETQRNKGNFPGRFSGRQFSNSRSEMNVSTLELGDSALYLCASSLGPARDFTYEQYFGPGTRLTVT.

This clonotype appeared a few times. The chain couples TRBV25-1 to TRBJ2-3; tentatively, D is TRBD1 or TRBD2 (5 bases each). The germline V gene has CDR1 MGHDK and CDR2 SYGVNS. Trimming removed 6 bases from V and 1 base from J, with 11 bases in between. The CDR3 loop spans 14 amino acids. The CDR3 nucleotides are TGTGCCAGCAGCCCCCGGGACGGCACAGATACGCAGTATTTT. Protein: CASSPRDGTDTQYF.